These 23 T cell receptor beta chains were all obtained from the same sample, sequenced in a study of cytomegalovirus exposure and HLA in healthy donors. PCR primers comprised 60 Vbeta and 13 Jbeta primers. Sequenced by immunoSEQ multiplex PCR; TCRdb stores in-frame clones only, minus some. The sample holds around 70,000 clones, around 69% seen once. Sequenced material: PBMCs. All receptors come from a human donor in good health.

CDR3 coding DNA: TGTGCCAGCGGAGCCTCCTACGAGCAGTACTTC. Residues: CASGASYEQYF. The genes are TRBV13 and TRBJ2-7; D ambiguous. Germline-derived CDR1 and CDR2 are PRHDT and FYEKMQ (reference sequence). V gave up 8 bases and J gave up 0 bases, with 5 bases separating them. This CDR3 spans 11 amino acids.

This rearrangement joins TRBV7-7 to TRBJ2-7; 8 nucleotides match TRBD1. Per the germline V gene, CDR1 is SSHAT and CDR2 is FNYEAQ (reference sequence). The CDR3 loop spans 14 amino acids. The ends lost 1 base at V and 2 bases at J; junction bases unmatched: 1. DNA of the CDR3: TGTGCCAGCAGCTTAGGGACAGGGACCTACGAGCAGTACTTC. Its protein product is CASSLGTGTYEQYF.

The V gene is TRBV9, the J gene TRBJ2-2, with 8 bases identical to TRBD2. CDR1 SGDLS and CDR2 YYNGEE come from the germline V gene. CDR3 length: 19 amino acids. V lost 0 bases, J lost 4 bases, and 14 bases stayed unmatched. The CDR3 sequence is CASSVETPTSVASTGELFF. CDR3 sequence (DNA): TGTGCCAGCAGCGTAGAAACGCCGACTAGCGTGGCGAGCACCGGGGAGCTGTTTTTT.

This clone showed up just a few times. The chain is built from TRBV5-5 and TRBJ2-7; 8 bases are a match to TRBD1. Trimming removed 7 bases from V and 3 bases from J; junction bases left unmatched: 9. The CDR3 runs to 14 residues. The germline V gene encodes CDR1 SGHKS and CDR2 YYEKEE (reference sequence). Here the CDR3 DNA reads TGTGCCAGCGGAAGGACAGGGCGGGACTACGAGCAGTACTTC. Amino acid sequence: CASGRTGRDYEQYF.

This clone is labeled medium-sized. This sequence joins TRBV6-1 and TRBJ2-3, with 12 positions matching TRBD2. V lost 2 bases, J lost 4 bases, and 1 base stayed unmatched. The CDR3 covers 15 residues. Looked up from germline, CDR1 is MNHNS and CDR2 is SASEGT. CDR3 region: CASSELAGGPDTQYF. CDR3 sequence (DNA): TGTGCCAGCAGTGAACTAGCGGGAGGGCCAGATACGCAGTATTTT.

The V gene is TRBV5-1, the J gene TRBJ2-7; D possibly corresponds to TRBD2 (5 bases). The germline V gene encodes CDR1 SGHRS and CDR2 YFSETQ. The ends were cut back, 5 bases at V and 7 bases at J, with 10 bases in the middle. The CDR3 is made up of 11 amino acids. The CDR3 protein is CASSTGLEQYF. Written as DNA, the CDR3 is TGCGCCAGCAGTACGGGATTAGAGCAGTACTTC.

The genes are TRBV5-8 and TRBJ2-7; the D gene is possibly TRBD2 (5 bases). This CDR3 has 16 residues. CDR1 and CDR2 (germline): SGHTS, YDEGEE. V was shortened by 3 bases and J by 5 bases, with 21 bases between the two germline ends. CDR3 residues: CASSSPKRAFGDEQYF. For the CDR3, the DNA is TGTGCCAGCAGCTCACCTAAACGGGCGTTCGGGGACGAGCAGTACTTC.

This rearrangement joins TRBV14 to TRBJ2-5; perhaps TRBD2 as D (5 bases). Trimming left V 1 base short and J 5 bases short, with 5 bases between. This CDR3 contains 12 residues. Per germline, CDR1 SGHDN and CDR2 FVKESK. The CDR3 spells CASSQGRETQYF. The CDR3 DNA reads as TGTGCCAGCAGCCAAGGGAGGGAGACCCAGTACTTC.

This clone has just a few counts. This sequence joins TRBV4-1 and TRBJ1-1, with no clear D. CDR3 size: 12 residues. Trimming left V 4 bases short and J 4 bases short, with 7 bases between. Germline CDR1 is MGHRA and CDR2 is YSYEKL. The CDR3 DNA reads TGCGCCAGCAGCCGGGGAGCCACTGAAGCTTTCTTT. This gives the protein CASSRGATEAFF.

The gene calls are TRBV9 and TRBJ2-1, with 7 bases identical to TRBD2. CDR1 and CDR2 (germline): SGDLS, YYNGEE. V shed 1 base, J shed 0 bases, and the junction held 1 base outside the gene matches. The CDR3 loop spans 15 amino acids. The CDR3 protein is CASSVTGGSYNEQFF. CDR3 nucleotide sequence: TGTGCCAGCAGCGTAACGGGAGGCTCCTACAATGAGCAGTTCTTC.

The CDR3 sequence is CASRITSPYNEQFF. CDR3 nucleotide sequence: TGTGCCAGCAGAATCACTAGCCCCTACAATGAGCAGTTCTTC. The chain is built from TRBV7-2 and TRBJ2-1; possibly TRBD2 for D (6 bases). V lost 6 bases and J lost 2, with 11 bases in between. This CDR3 comprises 14 residues. Germline CDR1 SGHTA, CDR2 FQGNSA.

DNA of the CDR3: TGTGCCAGCTCACCGGAACTAGGAAGCACAGATACGCAGTATTTT. This translates into CASSPELGSTDTQYF. The chain has TRBV18 and TRBJ2-3; the D gene is possibly TRBD2 (5 bases). The ends were cut back, 3 bases at V and 0 bases at J, with 10 bases in the middle. The germline V gene has CDR1 KGHSH and CDR2 LQKENI. The CDR3 covers 15 residues.

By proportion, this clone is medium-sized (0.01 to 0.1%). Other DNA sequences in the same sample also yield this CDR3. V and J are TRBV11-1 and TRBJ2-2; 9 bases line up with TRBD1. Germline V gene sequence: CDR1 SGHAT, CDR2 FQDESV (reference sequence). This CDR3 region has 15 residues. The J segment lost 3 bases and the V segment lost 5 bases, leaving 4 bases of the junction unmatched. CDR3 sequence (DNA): TGTGCCAGCAGCCTTAGGGACAGGGACACCGGGGAGCTGTTTTTT. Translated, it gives CASSLRDRDTGELFF.

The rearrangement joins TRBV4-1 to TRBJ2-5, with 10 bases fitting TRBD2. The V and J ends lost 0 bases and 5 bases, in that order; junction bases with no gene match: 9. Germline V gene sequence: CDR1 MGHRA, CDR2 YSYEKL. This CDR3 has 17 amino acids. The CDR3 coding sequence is TGCGCCAGCAGCCAAGACTGGAGCGGGAGGGCCGGTGAGACCCAGTACTTC. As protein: CASSQDWSGRAGETQYF.

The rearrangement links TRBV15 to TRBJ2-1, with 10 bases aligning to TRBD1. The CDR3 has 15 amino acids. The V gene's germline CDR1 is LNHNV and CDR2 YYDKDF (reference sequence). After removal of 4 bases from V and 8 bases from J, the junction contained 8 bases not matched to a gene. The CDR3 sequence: CATSIQGQGVDEQFF. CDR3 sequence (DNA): TGTGCCACCAGCATTCAAGGACAGGGGGTGGATGAGCAGTTCTTC.

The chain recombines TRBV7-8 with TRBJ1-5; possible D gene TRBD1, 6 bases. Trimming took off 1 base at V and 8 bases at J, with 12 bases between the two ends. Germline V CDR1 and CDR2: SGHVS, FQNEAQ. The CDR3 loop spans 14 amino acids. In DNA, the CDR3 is TGTGCCAGCAGCTTAGTAGGGGGTGCGGAGCCCCAGCATTTT. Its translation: CASSLVGGAEPQHF.

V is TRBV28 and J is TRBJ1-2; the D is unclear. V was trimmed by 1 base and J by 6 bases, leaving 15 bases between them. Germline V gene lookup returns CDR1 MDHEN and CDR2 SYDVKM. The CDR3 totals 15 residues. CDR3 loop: CASSLFAITRDGYTF. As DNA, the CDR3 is TGTGCCAGCAGTTTATTCGCCATCACCCGGGATGGCTACACCTTC.

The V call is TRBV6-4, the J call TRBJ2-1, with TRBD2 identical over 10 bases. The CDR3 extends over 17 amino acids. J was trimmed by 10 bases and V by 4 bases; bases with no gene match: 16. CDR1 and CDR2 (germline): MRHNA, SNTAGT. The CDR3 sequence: CASSARGASGRSGEQFF. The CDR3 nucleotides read TGTGCCAGCAGTGCCCGAGGGGCTAGCGGGAGATCGGGAGAGCAGTTCTTC.

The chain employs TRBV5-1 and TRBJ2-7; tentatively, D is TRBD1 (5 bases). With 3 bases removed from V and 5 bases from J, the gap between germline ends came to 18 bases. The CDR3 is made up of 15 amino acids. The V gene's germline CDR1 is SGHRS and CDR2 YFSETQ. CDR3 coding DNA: TGCGCCAGCAGCTCCTCGGACACCCCCTTGCACGAGCAGTACTTC. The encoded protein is CASSSSDTPLHEQYF.

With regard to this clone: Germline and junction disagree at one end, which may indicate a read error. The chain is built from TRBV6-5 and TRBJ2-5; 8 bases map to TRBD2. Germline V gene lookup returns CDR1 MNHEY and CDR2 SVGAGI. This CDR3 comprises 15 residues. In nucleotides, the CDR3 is TGTGCCAACAGTCCGGGGACTAGGGTTTCAGAGACCCAGTACTTC. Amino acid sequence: CANSPGTRVSETQYF.

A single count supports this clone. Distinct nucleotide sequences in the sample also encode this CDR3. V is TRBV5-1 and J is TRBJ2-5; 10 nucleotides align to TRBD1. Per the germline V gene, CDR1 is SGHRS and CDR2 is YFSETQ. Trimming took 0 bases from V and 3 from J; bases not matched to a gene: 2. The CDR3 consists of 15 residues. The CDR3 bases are TGCGCCAGCAGCTTGGCCGGGACAGGGGAAGAGACCCAGTACTTC. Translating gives CASSLAGTGEETQYF.

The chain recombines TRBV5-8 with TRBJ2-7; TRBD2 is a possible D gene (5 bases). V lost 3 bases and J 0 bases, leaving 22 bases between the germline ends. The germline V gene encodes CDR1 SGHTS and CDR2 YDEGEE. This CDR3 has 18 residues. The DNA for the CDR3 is TGTGCCAGCAGCTCACCCCTCCTCGGGGATTCGTACTCCTACGAGCAGTACTTC. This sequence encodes CASSSPLLGDSYSYEQYF.

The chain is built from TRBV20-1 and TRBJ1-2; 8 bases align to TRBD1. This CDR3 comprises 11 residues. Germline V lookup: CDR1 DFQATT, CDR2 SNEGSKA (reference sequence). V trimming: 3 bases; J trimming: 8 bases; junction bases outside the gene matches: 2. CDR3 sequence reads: CSASQGAGYTF. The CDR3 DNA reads TGCAGTGCTAGCCAGGGGGCGGGCTACACCTTC.